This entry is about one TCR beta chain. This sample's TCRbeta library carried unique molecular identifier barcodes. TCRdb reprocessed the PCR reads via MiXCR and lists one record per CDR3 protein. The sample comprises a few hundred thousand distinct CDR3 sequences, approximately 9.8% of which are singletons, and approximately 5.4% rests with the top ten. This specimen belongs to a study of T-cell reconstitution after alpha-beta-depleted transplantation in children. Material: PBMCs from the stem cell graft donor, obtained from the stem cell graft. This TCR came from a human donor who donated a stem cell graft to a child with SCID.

The CDR3 nucleotides read TGTGCCAGCAGCCGGGGTTGGGCCTCATATGGCTACACCTTC. This encodes CASSRGWASYGYTF. This rearrangement joins TRBV5-4 to TRBJ1-2; D unresolved. The CDR3 consists of 14 residues. The germline CDR1 and CDR2 sequences are SGHNT and YYREEE (reference sequence). V shed 4 bases and J shed 5 bases, with 15 bases lying between them.